This T cell receptor (beta chain) stems from a study of PD-1 and CTLA-4 blockade in melanoma. This clone is medium-sized. Repertoires were generated with immunoSEQ multiplex PCR, while TCRdb's copy carries only in-frame clones and drops some. The top ten hold roughly 8.1% of the sample, which has tens of thousands of clones, about 89% seen once. Germline-derived CDR1 and CDR2 are MGHDK and SYGVNS. Trimming left V 1 base short and J 2 bases short, with 8 bases between. This CDR3 is built from 14 residues. The input for sequencing was CD8+ T cells from peripheral blood, taken before anti-PD-1 treatment. V is TRBV25-1 and J is TRBJ1-2, with D hard to call. The clonotype comes from a human donor with melanoma. The CDR3 DNA reads TGTGCCAGCAGTGAATGGGGAGGGAACTATGGCTACACCTTC. Its translation is CASSEWGGNYGYTF.